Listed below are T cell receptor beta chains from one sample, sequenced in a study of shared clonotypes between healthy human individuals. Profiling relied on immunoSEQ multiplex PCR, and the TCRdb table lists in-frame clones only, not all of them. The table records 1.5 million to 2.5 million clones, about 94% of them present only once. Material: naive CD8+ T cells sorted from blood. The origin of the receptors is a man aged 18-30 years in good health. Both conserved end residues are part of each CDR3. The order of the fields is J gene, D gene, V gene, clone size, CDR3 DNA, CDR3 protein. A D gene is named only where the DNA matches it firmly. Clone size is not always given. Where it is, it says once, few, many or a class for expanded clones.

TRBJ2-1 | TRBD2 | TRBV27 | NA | TGTGCCAGCAGTTATGTAAGCGGGGGGTCCGATGAGCAGTTCTTC | CASSYVSGGSDEQFF
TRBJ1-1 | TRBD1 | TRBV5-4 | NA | TGTGCCAGCAGCTTGGTGGGGTCGACAGGGAGGGCTGAAGCTTTCTTT | CASSLVGSTGRAEAFF
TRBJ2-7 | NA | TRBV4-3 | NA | TGCGCCACGTCGTGGCTACCGGGGTCCTACGAGCAGTACTTC | CATSWLPGSYEQYF
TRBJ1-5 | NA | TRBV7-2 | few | TGTGCCAGCAGCTTAGCGGGGTGGGGGCAGCCCCAGCATTTT | CASSLAGWGQPQHF
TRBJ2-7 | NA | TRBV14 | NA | TGTGCCAGCAGCCAAGGGCGCACGACACCCTACGAGCAGTACTTC | CASSQGRTTPYEQYF
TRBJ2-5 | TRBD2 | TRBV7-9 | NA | TGTGCCAGCAGTTTATTAGCGGGGGGGCGAGAGACCCAGTACTTC | CASSLLAGGRETQYF
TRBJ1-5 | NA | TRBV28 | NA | TGTGCCAGCAGTCCGAATCAGCCCCAGCATTTT | CASSPNQPQHF
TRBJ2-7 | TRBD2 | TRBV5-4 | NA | TGTGCCAGCACTGCGCGGGGGGCCACCTACGAGCAGTACTTC | CASTARGATYEQYF
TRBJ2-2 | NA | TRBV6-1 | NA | TGTGCCAGCAGTGAGGTTTGGGCGAACACCGGGGAGCTGTTTTTT | CASSEVWANTGELFF
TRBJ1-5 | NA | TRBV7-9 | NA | TGTGCCAGCAGCTCGGGTAGTCAGCCCCAGCATTTT | CASSSGSQPQHF
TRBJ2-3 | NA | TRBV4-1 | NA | TGCGCCAGCAGCCAAGGGTGGACACCCACAGATACGCAGTATTTT | CASSQGWTPTDTQYF
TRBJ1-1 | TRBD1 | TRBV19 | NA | TGTGCCAGTAGGTCAGGGGGGAACACTGAAGCTTTCTTT | CASRSGGNTEAFF
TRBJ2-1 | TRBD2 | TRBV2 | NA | TGTGCCAGCAGTGAAACTAGCGGAAACAATGAGCAGTTCTTC | CASSETSGNNEQFF
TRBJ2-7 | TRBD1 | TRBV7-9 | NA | TGTGCCAGCAGCCTCGGACAGGCTGGCCACGAGCAGTACTTC | CASSLGQAGHEQYF
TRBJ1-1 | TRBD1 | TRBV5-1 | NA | TGCGCCAGCAGCCCGGTGGCAGGGGGCCCTACTGAAGCTTTCTTT | CASSPVAGGPTEAFF
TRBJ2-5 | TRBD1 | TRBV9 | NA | TGTGCCAGCAGCGTAGGAGGACAGGGCCCTAGAGAGACCCAGTACTTC | CASSVGGQGPRETQYF
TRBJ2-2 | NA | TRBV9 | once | TGTGCCAGCAGCGCAGGAACCGGGACCCGCCTTGTTACCGGGGAGCTGTTTTTT | CASSAGTGTRLVTGELFF
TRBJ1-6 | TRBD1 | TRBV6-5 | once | TGTGCCAGCAGTTTGGGACAGGGCGGGTCACCCCTCCACTTT | CASSLGQGGSPLHF
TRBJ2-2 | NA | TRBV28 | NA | TGTGCCAGCAGTTCACAGGGAGAGAACGGGGAGCTGTTTTTT | CASSSQGENGELFF
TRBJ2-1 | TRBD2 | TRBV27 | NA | TGTGCCAGCAGTTCCCCACTAGCGGGAGGGGGCAATGAGCAGTTCTTC | CASSSPLAGGGNEQFF
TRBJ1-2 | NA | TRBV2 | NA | TGTGCCAGCAGGTCTGTTGGCGGCGCTGGCTACACCTTC | CASRSVGGAGYTF
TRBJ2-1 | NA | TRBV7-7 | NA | TGTGCTAGCAGCGAGGGAGATACCCCCAATGAGCAGTTCTTC | CASSEGDTPNEQFF
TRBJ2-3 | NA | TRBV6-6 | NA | TGTGCCAGCAGTTACTCTGGGACTCCAGATACGCAGTATTTT | CASSYSGTPDTQYF
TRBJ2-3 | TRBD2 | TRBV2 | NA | TGTGCCAGCAGTGTCCCTAGCGGGGCTTTTGGAGATACGCAGTATTTT | CASSVPSGAFGDTQYF
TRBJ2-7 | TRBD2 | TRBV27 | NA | TGTGCCAGCACCCCTGCGGGAGTGAGCTACGAGCAGTACTTC | CASTPAGVSYEQYF
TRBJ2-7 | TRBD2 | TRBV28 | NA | TGTGCCAGCAGCCCAAGCGGGGGGATCTCCTACGAGCAGTACTTC | CASSPSGGISYEQYF
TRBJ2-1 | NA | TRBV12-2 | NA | TGTGCTATTCTAGCGGAATCCTACAATGAGCAGTTCTTC | CAILAESYNEQFF
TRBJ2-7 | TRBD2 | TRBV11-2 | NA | TGTGCCAGCAGCTCCGCTAGCGGGTTTACAACTTTCTTCTACGAGCAGTACTTC | CASSSASGFTTFFYEQYF
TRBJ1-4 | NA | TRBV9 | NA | TGTGCCAGCAGCACCGGGCTCGCAACTAATGAAAAACTGTTTTTT | CASSTGLATNEKLFF
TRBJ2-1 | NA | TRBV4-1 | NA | TGCGCCAGCAGCCTACTGGTAGCTGGGTACAATGAGCAGTTCTTC | CASSLLVAGYNEQFF
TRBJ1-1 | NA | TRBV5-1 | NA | TGCGCCAGCAGCTTGAGGGTGAACACTGAAGCTTTCTTT | CASSLRVNTEAFF
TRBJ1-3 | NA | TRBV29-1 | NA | TGCAGCGTTGTGAGAATGGAAGGAAACACCATATATTTT | CSVVRMEGNTIYF
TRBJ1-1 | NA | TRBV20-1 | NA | TGCAGTGGGGTCATGAACACTGAAGCTTTCTTT | CSGVMNTEAFF
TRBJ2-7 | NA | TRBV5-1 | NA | TGCGCCAGCAGCTGGATCACGACAGCCTACGAGCAGTACTTC | CASSWITTAYEQYF
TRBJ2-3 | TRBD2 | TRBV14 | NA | TGTGCCAGCAGCCCTACGACTAGCGGGAGCACAGATACGCAGTATTTT | CASSPTTSGSTDTQYF
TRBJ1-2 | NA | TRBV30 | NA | TGTGCCTGGTCCTTGACGGAAAACTATGGCTACACCTTC | CAWSLTENYGYTF
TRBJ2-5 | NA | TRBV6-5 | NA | TGTGCCAGCAGTTACTTTAGCGTCCAAGAGACCCAGTACTTC | CASSYFSVQETQYF
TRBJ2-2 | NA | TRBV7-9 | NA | TGTGCCAGCAGCTTAGCAAACCCCGGGGAGCTGTTTTTT | CASSLANPGELFF
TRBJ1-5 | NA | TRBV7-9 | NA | TGTGCCAGCAGCCGTGGGGACTCCCTGGGGGAGCCCCAGCATTTT | CASSRGDSLGEPQHF
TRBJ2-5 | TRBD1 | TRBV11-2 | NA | TGTGCCAGCAGCCTCCCCCTCGGGACAGGAGAAGAGACCCAGTACTTC | CASSLPLGTGEETQYF
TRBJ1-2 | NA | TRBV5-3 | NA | TGTGCCAGAAGCTTGGAGGGGTTCAACTATGGCTACACCTTC | CARSLEGFNYGYTF
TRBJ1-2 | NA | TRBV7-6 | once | TGTGCCAGCAGCTTGTCCCTGGGGGGATACGATGGCTACACCTTC | CASSLSLGGYDGYTF
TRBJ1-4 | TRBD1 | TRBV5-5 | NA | TGTGCCAGCAGCCAGAGCCGGGACAGTTATGAAAAACTGTTTTTT | CASSQSRDSYEKLFF
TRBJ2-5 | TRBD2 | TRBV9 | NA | TGTGCCAGCAGCCCGGAATCAAGCGGGAGTCTTTCAGAGACCCAGTACTTC | CASSPESSGSLSETQYF
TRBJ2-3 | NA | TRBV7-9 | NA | TGTGCCAGCAGCTTAGAGATCCTTGATACGCAGTATTTT | CASSLEILDTQYF
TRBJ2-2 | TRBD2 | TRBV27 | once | TGTGCCAGCAGCGTGACTAGCGGGAACACCGGGGAGCTGTTTTTT | CASSVTSGNTGELFF
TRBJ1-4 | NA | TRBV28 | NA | TGTGCCAGCACCCTAACAGGGTCGACTAATGAAAAACTGTTTTTT | CASTLTGSTNEKLFF
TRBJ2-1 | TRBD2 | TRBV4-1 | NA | TGCGCCAGCAGTTACCGACTAGCGGGAGATCTCGCCAATGAGCAGTTCTTC | CASSYRLAGDLANEQFF
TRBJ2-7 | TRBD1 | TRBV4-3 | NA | TGCGCCAGCAGCGACGGGACAGGGCCCTACGAGCAGTACTTC | CASSDGTGPYEQYF
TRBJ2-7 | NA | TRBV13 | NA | TGTGCCAGCAGCTTAGTTTCAGAAGGGGTTGGGTCCTACGAGCAGTACTTC | CASSLVSEGVGSYEQYF
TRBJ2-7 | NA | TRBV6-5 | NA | TGTGCCAGCAGTCCACGGGACTCCTACGAGCAGTACTTC | CASSPRDSYEQYF
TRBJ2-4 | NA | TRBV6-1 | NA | TGTGCCAGCAGTGAGTCGGCTAGCCCCGGGTTAGTCAATGACATTCAGTACTTC | CASSESASPGLVNDIQYF
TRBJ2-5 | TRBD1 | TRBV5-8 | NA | TGTGCCAGCAGCATAACAGGGGCGCGAGAGACCCAGTACTTC | CASSITGARETQYF
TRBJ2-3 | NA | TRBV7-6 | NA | TGTGCCAGCAGCTTAGCTGCGACTAGCACAGATACGCAGTATTTT | CASSLAATSTDTQYF
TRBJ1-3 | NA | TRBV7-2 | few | TGTGCCAGCAGCTTAGCTCCCTCTGGAAACACCATATATTTT | CASSLAPSGNTIYF